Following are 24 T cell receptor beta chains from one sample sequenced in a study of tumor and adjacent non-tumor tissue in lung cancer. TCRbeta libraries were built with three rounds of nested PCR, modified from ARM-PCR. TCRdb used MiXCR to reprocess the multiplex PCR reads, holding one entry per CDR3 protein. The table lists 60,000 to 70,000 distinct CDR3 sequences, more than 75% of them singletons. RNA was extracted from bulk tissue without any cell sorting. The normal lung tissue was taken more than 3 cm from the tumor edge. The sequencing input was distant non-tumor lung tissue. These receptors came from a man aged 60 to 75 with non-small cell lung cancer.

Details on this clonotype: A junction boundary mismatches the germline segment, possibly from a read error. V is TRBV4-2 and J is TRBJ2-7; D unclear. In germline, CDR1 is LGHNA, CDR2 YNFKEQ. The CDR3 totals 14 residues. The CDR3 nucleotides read TGTGCCAGCATCCAAGGACGGGTGGAACTCGAGCAGTACTTC. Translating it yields CASIQGRVELEQYF.

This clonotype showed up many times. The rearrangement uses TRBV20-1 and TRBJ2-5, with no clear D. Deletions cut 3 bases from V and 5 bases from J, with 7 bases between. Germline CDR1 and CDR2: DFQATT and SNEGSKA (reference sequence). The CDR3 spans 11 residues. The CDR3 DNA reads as TGCAGTGCTAGTGGGTGGGAGACCCAGTACTTC. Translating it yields CSASGWETQYF.

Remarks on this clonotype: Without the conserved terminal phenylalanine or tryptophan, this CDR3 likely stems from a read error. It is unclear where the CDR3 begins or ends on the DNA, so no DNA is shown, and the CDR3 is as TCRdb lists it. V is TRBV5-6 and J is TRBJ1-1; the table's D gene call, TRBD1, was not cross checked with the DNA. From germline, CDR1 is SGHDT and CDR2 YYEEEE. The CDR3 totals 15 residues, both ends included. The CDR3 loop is CASSPVGLSNTETFS.

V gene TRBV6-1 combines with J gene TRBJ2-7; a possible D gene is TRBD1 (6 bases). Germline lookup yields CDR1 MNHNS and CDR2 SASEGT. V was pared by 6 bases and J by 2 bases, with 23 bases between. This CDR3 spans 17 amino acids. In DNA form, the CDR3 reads TGTGCCAGCAGCAGAAGACTTGTGACAGGACCTACCTACGAGCAGTACTTC. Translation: CASSRRLVTGPTYEQYF.

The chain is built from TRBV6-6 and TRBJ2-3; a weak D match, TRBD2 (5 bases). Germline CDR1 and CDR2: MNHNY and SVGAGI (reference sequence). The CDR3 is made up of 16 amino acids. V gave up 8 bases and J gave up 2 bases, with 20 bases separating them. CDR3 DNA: TGTGCCAGCTTGGGCGGAGGTTATTCGAACACAGATACGCAGTATTTT. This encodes CASLGGGYSNTDTQYF.

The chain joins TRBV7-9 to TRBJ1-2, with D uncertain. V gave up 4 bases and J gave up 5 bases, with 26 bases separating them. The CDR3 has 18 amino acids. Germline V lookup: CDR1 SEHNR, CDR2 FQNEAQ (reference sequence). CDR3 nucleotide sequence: TGTGCCAGCAGCTCCATAACCCTCGACGGGATCGGATGGTATGGCTACACCTTC. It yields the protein CASSSITLDGIGWYGYTF.

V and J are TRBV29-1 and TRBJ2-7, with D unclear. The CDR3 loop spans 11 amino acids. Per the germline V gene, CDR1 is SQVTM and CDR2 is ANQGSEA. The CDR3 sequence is CIAFIPTEQYF. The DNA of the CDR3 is TGCATCGCCTTCATCCCTACAGAGCAGTACTTC.

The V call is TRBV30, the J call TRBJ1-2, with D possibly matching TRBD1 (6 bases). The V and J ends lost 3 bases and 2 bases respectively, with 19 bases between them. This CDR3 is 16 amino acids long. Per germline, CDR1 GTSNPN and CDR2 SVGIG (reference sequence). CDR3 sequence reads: CAWRPPAGASNYGYTF. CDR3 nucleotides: TGTGCCTGGAGGCCTCCGGCAGGGGCTAGCAACTATGGCTACACCTTC.

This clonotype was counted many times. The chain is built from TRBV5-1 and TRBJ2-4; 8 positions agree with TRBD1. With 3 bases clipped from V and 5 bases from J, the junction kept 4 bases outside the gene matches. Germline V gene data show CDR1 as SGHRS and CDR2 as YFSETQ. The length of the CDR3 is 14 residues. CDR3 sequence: CASSSGQGQNIQYF. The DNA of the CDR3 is TGCGCCAGCAGCTCAGGACAGGGTCAAAACATTCAGTACTTC.

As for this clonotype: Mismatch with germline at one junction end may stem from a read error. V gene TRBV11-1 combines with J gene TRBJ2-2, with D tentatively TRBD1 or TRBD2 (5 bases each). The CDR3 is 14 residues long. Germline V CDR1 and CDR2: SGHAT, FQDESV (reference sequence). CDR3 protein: CAGSYTSVAGDLFF. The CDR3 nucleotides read TGTGCCGGCAGCTATACTAGTGTCGCCGGGGACCTGTTTTTT.

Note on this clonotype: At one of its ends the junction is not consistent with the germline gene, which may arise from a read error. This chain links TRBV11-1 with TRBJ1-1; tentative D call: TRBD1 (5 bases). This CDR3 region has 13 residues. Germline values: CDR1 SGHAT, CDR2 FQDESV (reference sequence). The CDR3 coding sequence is TGTGCCAGCAGCTTAGCGCACGGGGCTGAAGCCTTCTTT. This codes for CASSLAHGAEAFF. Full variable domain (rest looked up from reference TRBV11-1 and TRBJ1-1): EAEVAQSPRYKITEKSQAVAFWCDPISGHATLYWYRQILGQGPELLVQFQDESVVDDSQLPKDRFSAERLKGVDSTLKIQPAELGDSAMYLCASSLAHGAEAFFGQGTRLTVV.

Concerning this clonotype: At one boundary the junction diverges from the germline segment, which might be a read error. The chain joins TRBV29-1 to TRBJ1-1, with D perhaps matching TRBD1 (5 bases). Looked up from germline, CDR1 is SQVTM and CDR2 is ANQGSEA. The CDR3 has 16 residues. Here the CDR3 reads CNVEPVRTWEWTEAFF. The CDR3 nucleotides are TGCAACGTTGAACCCGTCCGGACATGGGAGTGGACTGAAGCTTTCTTT.

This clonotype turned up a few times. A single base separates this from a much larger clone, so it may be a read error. The CDR3 DNA sequence: TGTGCCAGCAGCCTGACGGTACTAGCGACGAACATCGGGGAGCTGTTTTTT. It codes for CASSLTVLATNIGELFF. The rearrangement joins TRBV7-8 to TRBJ2-2; 7 bases map to TRBD2. The CDR3 contains 17 residues. Germline CDR1 is SGHVS and CDR2 is FQNEAQ.

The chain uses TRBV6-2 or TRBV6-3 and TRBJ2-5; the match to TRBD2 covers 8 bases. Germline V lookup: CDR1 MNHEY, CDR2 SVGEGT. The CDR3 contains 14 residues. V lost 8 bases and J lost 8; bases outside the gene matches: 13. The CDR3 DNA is TGTGCCAGCTGCCAGCGGGAGTGGTCAGATACCCAGTACTTC. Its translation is CASCQREWSDTQYF.

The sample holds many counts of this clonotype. This chain's CDR3 is CAISEFRTGSGSGELFF. The DNA for the CDR3 is TGTGCCATCAGTGAGTTCCGGACAGGCTCAGGGTCCGGGGAGCTGTTTTTT. The J gene is TRBJ2-2, the V gene TRBV10-3; 7 nucleotides align to TRBD1. Germline assignment: CDR1 ENHRY and CDR2 SYGVKD. The CDR3 totals 17 residues. Trimming cost V 1 base and J 6 bases; bases outside gene matches: 11.

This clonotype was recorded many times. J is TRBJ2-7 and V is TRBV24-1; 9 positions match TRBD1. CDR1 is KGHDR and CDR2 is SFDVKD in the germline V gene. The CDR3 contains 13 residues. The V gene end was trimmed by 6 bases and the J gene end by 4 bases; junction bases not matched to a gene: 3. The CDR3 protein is CATSWGQGYEQYF. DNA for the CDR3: TGTGCCACCAGTTGGGGACAGGGTTACGAGCAGTACTTC.

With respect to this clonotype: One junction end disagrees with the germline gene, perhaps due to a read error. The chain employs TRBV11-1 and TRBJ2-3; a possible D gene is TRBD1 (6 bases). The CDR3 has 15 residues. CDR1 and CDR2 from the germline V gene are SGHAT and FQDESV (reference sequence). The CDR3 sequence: CVSSAGTGFTDTQYF. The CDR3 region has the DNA TGTGTCAGCAGTGCCGGAACAGGGTTCACAGATACGCAGTATTTT.

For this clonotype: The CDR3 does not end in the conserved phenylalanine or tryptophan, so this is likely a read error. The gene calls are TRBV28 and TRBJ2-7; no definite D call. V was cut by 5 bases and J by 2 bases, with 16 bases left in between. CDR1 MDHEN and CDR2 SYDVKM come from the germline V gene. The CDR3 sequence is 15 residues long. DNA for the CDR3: TGTGCCAGCAGTCTTCCGACAAGCGCCGCCTACGAGCAGTACTTG. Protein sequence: CASSLPTSAAYEQYL.

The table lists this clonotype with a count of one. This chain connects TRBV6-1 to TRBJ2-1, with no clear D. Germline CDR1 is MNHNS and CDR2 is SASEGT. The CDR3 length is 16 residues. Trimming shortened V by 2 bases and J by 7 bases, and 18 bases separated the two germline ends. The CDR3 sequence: CASSELHVRSRNEQFF. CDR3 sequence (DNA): TGTGCCAGCAGTGAACTACATGTAAGGAGTCGGAATGAGCAGTTCTTC.

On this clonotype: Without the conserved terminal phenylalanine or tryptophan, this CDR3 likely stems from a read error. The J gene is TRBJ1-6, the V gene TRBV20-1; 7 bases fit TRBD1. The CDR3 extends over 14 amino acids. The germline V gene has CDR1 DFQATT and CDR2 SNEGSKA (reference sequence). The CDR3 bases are TGCAGTGCTCCCCCGGGACAGTTGAATTCAACCCTCCACCTT. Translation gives CSAPPGQLNSTLHL.

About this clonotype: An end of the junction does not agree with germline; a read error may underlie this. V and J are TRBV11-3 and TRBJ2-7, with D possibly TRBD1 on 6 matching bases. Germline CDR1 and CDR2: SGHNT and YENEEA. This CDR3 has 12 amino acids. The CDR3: CASSLIDYGQHF. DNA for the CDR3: TGTGCCAGCAGCTTGATAGACTACGGACAGCACTTC.

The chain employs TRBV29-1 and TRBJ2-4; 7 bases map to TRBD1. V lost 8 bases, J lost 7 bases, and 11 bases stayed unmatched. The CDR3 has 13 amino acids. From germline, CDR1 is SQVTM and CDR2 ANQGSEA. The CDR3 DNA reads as TGCAGCAACCTTACAGGGGTGATGAACATTCAGTACTTC. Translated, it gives CSNLTGVMNIQYF.

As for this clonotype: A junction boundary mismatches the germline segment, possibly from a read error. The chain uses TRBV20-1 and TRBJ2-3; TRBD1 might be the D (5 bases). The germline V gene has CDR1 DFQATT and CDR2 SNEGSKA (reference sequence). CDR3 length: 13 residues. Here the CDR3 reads CSATGLDIDTQYF. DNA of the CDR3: TGCAGTGCTACAGGGTTGGACATAGATACGCAGTATTTC.

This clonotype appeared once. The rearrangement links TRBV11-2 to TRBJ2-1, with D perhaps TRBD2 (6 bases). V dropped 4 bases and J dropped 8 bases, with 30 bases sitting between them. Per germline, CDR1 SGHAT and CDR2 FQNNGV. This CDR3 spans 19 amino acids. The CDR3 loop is CASSSWTIGSPLEGDEQFF. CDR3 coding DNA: TGTGCCAGCAGCTCATGGACTATCGGGAGTCCCCTGGAAGGCGATGAGCAGTTCTTC. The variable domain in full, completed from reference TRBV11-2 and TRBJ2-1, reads EAGVAQSPRYKIIEKRQSVAFWCNPISGHATLYWYQQILGQGPKLLIQFQNNGVVDDSQLPKDRFSAERLKGVDSTLKIQPAKLEDSAVYLCASSSWTIGSPLEGDEQFFGPGTRLTVL.